These T cell receptor beta chains were read from a single sample in a study of blood T cell repertoires in COVID-19. The repertoire was sequenced with immunoSEQ multiplex PCR; TCRdb's copy has only in-frame clones and lacks some. The sample includes under 300,000 clones, roughly 89% of them seen just once. Sequencing was done on a sample of PBMCs or T cells enriched from blood (not recorded which). Receptors were obtained from a woman in her 40s who had recovered from COVID-19. CDR3s include the opening cysteine and the closing phenylalanine or tryptophan. The D gene is left open where the match is weak. Some rows mark clone size as missing; the rest say once, few, many or name a class of expanded clone.

clone size: NA
D gene: NA
J gene: TRBJ2-7
V gene: TRBV6-5
CDR3 DNA: TGTGCCAGCAGTCCCAGTGCCCCCGGGGGCGAGCAGTACTTC
CDR3 protein: CASSPSAPGGEQYF

clone size: NA
D gene: TRBD1
J gene: TRBJ1-2
V gene: TRBV10-3
CDR3 DNA: TGTGCCAACACCCCGGACAGGGGCCCGTATGGCTACACCTTC
CDR3 protein: CANTPDRGPYGYTF

clone size: NA
D gene: NA
J gene: TRBJ1-3
V gene: TRBV9
CDR3 DNA: TGTGCCAGCAGCGTAGAGGGAGGGACGCGTCTCTCTGGAAACACCATATATTTT
CDR3 protein: CASSVEGGTRLSGNTIYF

clone size: NA
D gene: TRBD1
J gene: TRBJ1-2
V gene: TRBV3-1/TRBV3-2
CDR3 DNA: TGTGCCAGCAGCCAGGGACAGGTTTATGGCTACACCTTC
CDR3 protein: CASSQGQVYGYTF

clone size: few
D gene: NA
J gene: TRBJ2-7
V gene: TRBV11-1
CDR3 DNA: TGTGCCAGCAGCTTAAGAGTGGCCTACGAGCAGTACTTC
CDR3 protein: CASSLRVAYEQYF

clone size: NA
D gene: TRBD1
J gene: TRBJ1-2
V gene: TRBV30
CDR3 DNA: TGTGCCTGGAGTGTAGGGACAGGAAGGGCTAACTATGGCTACACCTTC
CDR3 protein: CAWSVGTGRANYGYTF

clone size: NA
D gene: TRBD1
J gene: TRBJ1-1
V gene: TRBV18
CDR3 DNA: TGTGCCAGCTCACCATACGACAGGGACACTGAAGCTTTCTTT
CDR3 protein: CASSPYDRDTEAFF

clone size: NA
D gene: NA
J gene: TRBJ1-5
V gene: TRBV5-1
CDR3 DNA: TGCGCCAGCAGCTTGGTCCAGGGCCCTAATCAGCCCCAGCATTTT
CDR3 protein: CASSLVQGPNQPQHF

clone size: NA
D gene: NA
J gene: TRBJ1-1
V gene: TRBV5-4
CDR3 DNA: TGTGCCAGCAGCTTGGCGACTTTGAACACTGAAGCTTTCTTT
CDR3 protein: CASSLATLNTEAFF

clone size: NA
D gene: NA
J gene: TRBJ2-3
V gene: TRBV19
CDR3 DNA: TGTGCCAGTAGTATACGAAGTAGCGCGAGCAGCACAGATACGCAGTATTTT
CDR3 protein: CASSIRSSASSTDTQYF

clone size: NA
D gene: NA
J gene: TRBJ1-4
V gene: TRBV5-1
CDR3 DNA: TGCGCCAGCAGCTTGATGGGACAAAATGAAAAACTGTTTTTT
CDR3 protein: CASSLMGQNEKLFF

clone size: NA
D gene: NA
J gene: TRBJ2-2
V gene: TRBV7-9
CDR3 DNA: TGTGCCAGCAGCTTGAATCGGGGGAACACCGGGGAGCTGTTTTTT
CDR3 protein: CASSLNRGNTGELFF

clone size: NA
D gene: TRBD2
J gene: TRBJ2-3
V gene: TRBV14
CDR3 DNA: TGTGCCAGCAGCCAGAGGGTCACGGGACTAGGCTCCACAGATACGCAGTATTTT
CDR3 protein: CASSQRVTGLGSTDTQYF

clone size: few
D gene: TRBD1
J gene: TRBJ1-4
V gene: TRBV29-1
CDR3 DNA: TGCAGCGCGGGACAGGGCGATGAAAAACTGTTTTTT
CDR3 protein: CSAGQGDEKLFF

clone size: NA
D gene: TRBD1
J gene: TRBJ1-1
V gene: TRBV4-1
CDR3 DNA: TGCGCCAGCAGTCGCGGGACAGCCGGAGGAATGAACACTGAAGCTTTCTTT
CDR3 protein: CASSRGTAGGMNTEAFF

clone size: NA
D gene: TRBD1
J gene: TRBJ1-1
V gene: TRBV6-2/TRBV6-3
CDR3 DNA: TGTGCCAGCAGTAGGACAGGGACTTTCGCTGAAGCTTTCTTT
CDR3 protein: CASSRTGTFAEAFF

clone size: NA
D gene: NA
J gene: TRBJ1-2
V gene: TRBV18
CDR3 DNA: TGTGCCAGCTCACCGAGTACCGGGACACTTAACTATGGCTACACCTTC
CDR3 protein: CASSPSTGTLNYGYTF

clone size: NA
D gene: NA
J gene: TRBJ2-5
V gene: TRBV18
CDR3 DNA: TGTGCCAGCTCACCACTGGCGGGATCGGGGGAGACCCAGTACTTC
CDR3 protein: CASSPLAGSGETQYF

clone size: NA
D gene: NA
J gene: TRBJ1-1
V gene: TRBV5-1
CDR3 DNA: TGCGCCAGCAGCTTGGCCGGGCGGCCGGGGAGCACTGAAGCTTTCTTT
CDR3 protein: CASSLAGRPGSTEAFF

clone size: many
D gene: NA
J gene: TRBJ1-2
V gene: TRBV18
CDR3 DNA: TGTGCCAGCTCAGTAGAAACAAGGGGGTATGGCTACACCTTC
CDR3 protein: CASSVETRGYGYTF

clone size: NA
D gene: TRBD1
J gene: TRBJ1-2
V gene: TRBV6-5
CDR3 DNA: TGTGCCAGCAGTTATCGGCAGGGGGCGAGAGGCTACACCTTC
CDR3 protein: CASSYRQGARGYTF

clone size: NA
D gene: TRBD1
J gene: TRBJ2-1
V gene: TRBV12-3/TRBV12-4
CDR3 DNA: TGTGCCAGCAGTGGGGGACAGGGAGAAGTGCAGTTCTTC
CDR3 protein: CASSGGQGEVQFF

clone size: NA
D gene: NA
J gene: TRBJ2-5
V gene: TRBV27
CDR3 DNA: TGTGCCAGCAGCTATGACCCACAGAAGACCCAGTACTTC
CDR3 protein: CASSYDPQKTQYF

clone size: NA
D gene: NA
J gene: TRBJ1-6
V gene: TRBV9
CDR3 DNA: TGTGCCAGCAGCGTTACCCAGGGCGGTAATTCACCCCTCCACTTT
CDR3 protein: CASSVTQGGNSPLHF

clone size: NA
D gene: NA
J gene: TRBJ2-1
V gene: TRBV5-8
CDR3 DNA: TGTGCCAGCAGGGGGGTTAAGGGGGACTACATCCACAATGAGCAGTTCTTC
CDR3 protein: CASRGVKGDYIHNEQFF

clone size: NA
D gene: NA
J gene: TRBJ2-2
V gene: TRBV25-1
CDR3 DNA: TGTGCCAGCAGCTACCTACAGGACACCGGGGAGCTGTTTTTT
CDR3 protein: CASSYLQDTGELFF

clone size: few
D gene: TRBD1
J gene: TRBJ2-7
V gene: TRBV11-2
CDR3 DNA: TGTGCCAGCAGCCGGGACAGGGGAGGCGAGCAGTACTTC
CDR3 protein: CASSRDRGGEQYF

clone size: NA
D gene: NA
J gene: TRBJ2-7
V gene: TRBV5-1
CDR3 DNA: TGCGCCAGCAGCAAAAGCGGCACGAGCTCCTACGAGCAGTACTTC
CDR3 protein: CASSKSGTSSYEQYF